This TCR beta chain was identified in a study of tumor-infiltrating lymphocytes in glioblastoma multiforme. Findings of the study overall: Clone frequencies may be distorted by unequal TCR transcripts per cell. The T cells in this sample were not sorted into functional subsets.

A remark on this clonotype: Its antigen is unknown. One end of the junction varies from germline; a read error may be responsible.

TCR beta libraries were built from RNA through three nested multiplex PCR rounds using modified ARM-PCR. These TCRB libraries lack any described unique molecular identifiers. TCRdb re-called the multiplex PCR reads through MiXCR, storing one row per CDR3 protein. The table lists 15,000 or so distinct CDR3 sequences, around 70% of them singletons. The CDR3 consists of 15 residues. Germline V CDR1 and CDR2: SGHAT, FQNNGV. V gene TRBV11-2 combines with J gene TRBJ1-4, with TRBD1 identical over 10 bases. Sequencing was done on a sample of brain tumor tissue. This TCR derives from a male donor with glioblastoma. The CDR3 bases are TGTGCCAGCAGCTTAGGCGGGACAGGGGAGTTTGAAAACTGTTTT. It encodes CASSLGGTGEFENCF. Drawing the rest from reference TRBV11-2 and TRBJ1-4, the complete variable domain is EAGVAQSPRYKIIEKRQSVAFWCNPISGHATLYWYQQILGQGPKLLIQFQNNGVVDDSQLPKDRFSAERLKGVDSTLKIQPAKLEDSAVYLCASSLGGTGEFENCFGSGTQLSVL.